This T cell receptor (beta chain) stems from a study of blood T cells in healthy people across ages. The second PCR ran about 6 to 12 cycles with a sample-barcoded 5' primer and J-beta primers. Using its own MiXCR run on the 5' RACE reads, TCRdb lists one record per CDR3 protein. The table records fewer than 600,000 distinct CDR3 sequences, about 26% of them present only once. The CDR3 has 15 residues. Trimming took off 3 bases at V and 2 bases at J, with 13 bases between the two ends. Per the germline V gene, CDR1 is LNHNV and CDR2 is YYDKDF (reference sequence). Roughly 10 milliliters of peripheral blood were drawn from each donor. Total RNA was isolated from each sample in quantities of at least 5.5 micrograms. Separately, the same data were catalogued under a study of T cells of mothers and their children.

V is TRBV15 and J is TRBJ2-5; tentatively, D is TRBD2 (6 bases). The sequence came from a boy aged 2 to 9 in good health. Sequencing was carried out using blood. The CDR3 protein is CATSSGLGGQETQYF. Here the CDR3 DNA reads TGTGCCACCAGCAGTGGGTTGGGGGGACAAGAGACCCAGTACTTC.